The TCR beta chain under discussion was sequenced for a study of T cell clones after liver transplantation. About the study: Samples came from ITN030ST, which attempted immunosuppression withdrawal within 2 years of liver transplantation. TCRbeta sequencing after a pre-transplant mixed lymphocyte reaction identified graft-donor-reactive clones, later tracked in post-transplant blood. Overall study results and limits: The donor-reactive repertoire was only partly measurable in a couple of subjects, lacking donor cells. A larger donor-reactive than third-party decline suggested partial antigen-specific deletion.

Germline V gene lookup returns CDR1 SGHVS and CDR2 FQNEAQ. The CDR3 consists of 12 residues. The V and J ends lost 5 bases and 10 bases respectively, with 14 bases between them. Note on this clone: Its antigen is currently unknown.

Sequencing used immunoSEQ multiplex PCR; TCRdb keeps in-frame clones, though not all of them. The sample yields tens of thousands of clones, about 64% seen once. The chain combines TRBV7-8 with TRBJ1-2, with D possibly being TRBD1 (5 bases). The specimen was CD4+ T cells from blood, collected before liver transplant. The clonotype originates from a human donor who received a liver transplant. CDR3 coding DNA: TGTGCCAGCAGCCGATTTAAAGGGGACTACACCTTC. Translated: CASSRFKGDYTF.